Reported below is one T cell receptor beta chain. Its antigen is still unknown. The CDR3 end shows no conserved phenylalanine or tryptophan, and so a read error is likely. Two rounds of multiplex PCR were used to amplify the TCR beta CDR3 region from genomic DNA. The first PCR round used primers specific to each TRBV and TRBJ gene, with sequences filed in Chinese patent CN105087789A. Universal primers were used in the second PCR round. The Roche High Pure PCR Template Preparation Kit was used to extract genomic DNA from the frozen PBMCs. The libraries underwent paired-end sequencing with 151 bp reads on an Illumina HiSeq 3000. The authors processed their data as follows. CutAdapt was used to discard raw reads that did not contain the multiplex PCR primer sequences. High-quality paired reads were merged into contigs with PEAR. By alignment to reference sequences, MiXCR assigned TRB V, D and J gene segments to each contig. To remove sequencing errors, CDR3 sequences were clustered according to base quality and sequence similarity. Shannon entropy normalized by the natural log of productive TCR sequence number was used as the measure of diversity. Clonality was defined as one minus Shannon entropy divided by the natural log of the number of unique clonotypes. Using the Youden index from ROC curves, the researchers picked the repertoire-metric cut-offs for progression-free survival, and all analyses were carried out in R 3.5.3. The public sequencing data were trimmed at Q25 with fastp and processed into clonotypes with MiXCR by TCRdb, which kept only in-frame beta chains. Each CDR3 protein appears once, grouped with its most common genes and DNA. TCRdb's processing, not the authors', yielded these V and J calls. Across this sample there are tens of thousands of distinct CDR3 sequences, with around 24% seen only once. The top ten hold less than 30% of the sample.

This record comes from a study of prognosis after radiotherapy for stage I lung cancer (dated by TCRdb to about 2021). Study-level background: Between April 2018 and 2019, more than 15 stage I NSCLC patients were enrolled in Nanjing, China. Oligometastatic NSCLC after surgical resection of the primary tumor was present in roughly five patients, while newly diagnosed primary stage I lung tumors were present in roughly 14. Every patient was regarded as medically inoperable, because of comorbidities in some twelve cases and refusal of surgery in over five cases. Ages in the cohort of some 13 men and about six women ranged from roughly 50 to 95 years, with a median of 74. On tumor histology, about 12 patients had adenocarcinoma and six or seven had squamous cell carcinoma. Image-guided IMRT or VMAT was used to deliver SBRT in 3 to 5 fractions at a biologically effective dose of at least 100 Gy. In every patient, SBRT was given without any concurrent therapy. After SBRT, distant metastases developed in about 20% of the 19 patients at a median of approximately 7 months, while the remaining 15 patients had no significant progression. This study profiled peripheral blood TCR beta repertoires from stage I NSCLC patients before and after stereotactic body radiotherapy and linked the repertoires to distant failure. The study took one blood sample before SBRT and one after SBRT from each of approximately 20 patients and sequenced all 38 samples. The paper as a whole reports these results and caveats: Differences by metastasis status were reportedly seen in TRBV and TRBJ usage frequencies, involving two V genes at baseline and, after SBRT, 8 or 9 V genes and two J genes. Tumor specificity of expanded TCR clones was not determined. After SBRT, the count of unique TCR clones dropped from a median of approximately 10,000 beforehand to 6,500 to 7,500 afterward (Wilcoxon paired P=0.011). All reported P values were unadjusted for multiple comparisons. Post-SBRT Shannon entropy and its change from baseline were lower in patients who developed distant metastases; baseline Shannon entropy was not associated with metastases. The study was limited by its small cohort and short follow-up, and the findings require independent validation.

All patients had node-negative disease on CT and PET/CT, and none had a history of other malignancies or prior chemotherapy or radiotherapy. At each of the two time points, around 6 milliliters of peripheral venous blood were collected into EDTA tubes. Ficoll-Paque Plus density-gradient centrifugation was used to isolate PBMCs. Right after collection, samples were kept at -80 degrees C until analysis. At the junction V is shortened by 7 bases and J by 5 bases, with 13 bases in between. The CDR3 is 13 amino acids long, termini counted. Solely the CDR3 DNA is kept, with 39 bases framed from the first base. From the germline V gene, CDR1 is MGHRA and CDR2 is YSYEKL.

Sample: PBMCs, taken before or after stereotactic body radiation therapy (not recorded which). The sequence came from a donor aged 50 or older with non-small cell lung cancer. Here the chain combines TRBV4-1 and TRBJ2-3; TRBD1 is a possible D gene, resting on 5 matching bases. The CDR3: CASISPREDTQYI. The nucleotides read TGCGCCAGCATCTCCCCCAGGGAAGATACGCAGTATATT.